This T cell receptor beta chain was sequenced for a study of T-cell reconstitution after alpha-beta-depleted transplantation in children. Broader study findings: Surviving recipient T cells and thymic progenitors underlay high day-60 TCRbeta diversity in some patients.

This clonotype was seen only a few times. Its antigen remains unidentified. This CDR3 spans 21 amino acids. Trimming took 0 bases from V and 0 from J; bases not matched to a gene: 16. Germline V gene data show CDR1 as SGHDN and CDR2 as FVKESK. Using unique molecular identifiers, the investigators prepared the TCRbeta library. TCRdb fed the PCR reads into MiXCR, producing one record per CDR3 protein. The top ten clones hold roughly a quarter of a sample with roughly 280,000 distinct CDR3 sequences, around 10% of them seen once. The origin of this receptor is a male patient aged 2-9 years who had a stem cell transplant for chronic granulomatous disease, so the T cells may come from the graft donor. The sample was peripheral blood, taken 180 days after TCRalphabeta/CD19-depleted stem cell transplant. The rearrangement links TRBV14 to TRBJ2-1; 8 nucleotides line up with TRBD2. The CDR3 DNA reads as TGTGCCAGCAGCCAAGATAGCGGGGCGTGGAGGATAGAAGGCTCCTACAATGAGCAGTTCTTC. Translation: CASSQDSGAWRIEGSYNEQFF.